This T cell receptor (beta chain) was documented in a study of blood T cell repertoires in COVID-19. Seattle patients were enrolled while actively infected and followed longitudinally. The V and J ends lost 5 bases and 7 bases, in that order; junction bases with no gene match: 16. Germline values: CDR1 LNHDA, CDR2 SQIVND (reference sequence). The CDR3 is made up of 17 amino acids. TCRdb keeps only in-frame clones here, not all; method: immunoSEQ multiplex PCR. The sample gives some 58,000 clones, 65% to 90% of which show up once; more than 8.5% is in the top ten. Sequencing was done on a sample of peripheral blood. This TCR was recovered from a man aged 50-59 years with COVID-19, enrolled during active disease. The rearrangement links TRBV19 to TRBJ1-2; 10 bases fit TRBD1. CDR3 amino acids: CASSPTGTGVGSTGYTF. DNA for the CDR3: TGTGCCAGTAGTCCAACCGGGACAGGGGTAGGGTCAACTGGCTACACCTTC.